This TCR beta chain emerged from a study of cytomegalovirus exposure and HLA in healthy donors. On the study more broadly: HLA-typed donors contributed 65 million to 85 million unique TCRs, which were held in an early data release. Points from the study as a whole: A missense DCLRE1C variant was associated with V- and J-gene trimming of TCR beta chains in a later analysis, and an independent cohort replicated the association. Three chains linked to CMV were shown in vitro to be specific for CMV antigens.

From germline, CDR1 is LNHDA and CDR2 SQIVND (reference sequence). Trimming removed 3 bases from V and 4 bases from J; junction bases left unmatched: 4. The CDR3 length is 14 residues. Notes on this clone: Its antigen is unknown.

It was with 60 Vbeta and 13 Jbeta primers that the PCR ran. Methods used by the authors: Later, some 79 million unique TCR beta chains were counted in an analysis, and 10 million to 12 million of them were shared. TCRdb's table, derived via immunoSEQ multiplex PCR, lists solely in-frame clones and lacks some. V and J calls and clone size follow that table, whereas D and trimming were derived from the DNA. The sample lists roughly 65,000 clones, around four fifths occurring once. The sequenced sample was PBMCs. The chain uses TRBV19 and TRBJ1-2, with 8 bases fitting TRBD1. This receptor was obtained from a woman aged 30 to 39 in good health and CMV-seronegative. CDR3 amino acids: CASSILGTGYGYTF. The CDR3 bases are TGTGCCAGTAGTATCCTCGGGACAGGCTATGGCTACACCTTC. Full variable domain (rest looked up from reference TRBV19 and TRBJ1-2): DGGITQSPKYLFRKEGQNVTLSCEQNLNHDAMYWYRQDPGQGLRLIYYSQIVNDFQKGDIAEGYSVSREKKESFPLTVTSAQKNPTAFYLCASSILGTGYGYTFGSGTRLTVV.